The entry below gives a single T cell receptor beta chain sequence along with its context. A much larger clonotype is one base distant, so this may be a read error. The data stem from a study of CD8+CD57+ T cells in acquired aplastic anemia. Genomic DNA served as template for TCR beta VDJ and CDR3 profiling. Each CDR3 protein gets one entry after TCRdb re-called the reads with MiXCR. In the table there are some 200,000 distinct CDR3 sequences, nearly 50% of which are singletons. The germline V gene has CDR1 SNHLY and CDR2 FYNNEI. V lost 5 bases and J lost 3, with 13 bases in between. The CDR3 spans 14 residues. In patients chosen for sequencing, flow cytometry had shown CD8+CD57+ cell expansion.

The chain recombines TRBV2 with TRBJ1-1; maybe TRBD1 (5 bases). This sequence originates from a human donor with aplastic anemia. The specimen sequenced was sorted CD4+, CD8+, or CD8+CD57+ T cells (not recorded which) from PBMCs. CDR3 amino acids: CASSLDTMDTEAFF. The CDR3 DNA follows: TGTGCCAGCAGTTTGGACACGATGGACACTGAAGCTTTCTTT.